This T cell receptor (beta chain) derives from a study of blood T cell repertoires in COVID-19. CDR1 LGHDT and CDR2 YNNKEL come from the germline V gene (reference sequence). The CDR3 has 15 residues. With 1 base removed from V and 2 bases from J, the gap between germline ends came to 11 bases. TCRdb keeps only in-frame clones here, not all; method: immunoSEQ multiplex PCR. Among 270,000 or so clones listed, about nine tenths were seen once. The sequence was obtained from a woman aged 25 to 39 with active or convalescent COVID-19. The sequencing input was peripheral blood. The chain employs TRBV3-1 (or the pseudogene TRBV3-2) and TRBJ1-2; D might be TRBD1 (6 bases). The CDR3 coding sequence is TGTGCCAGCAGCCAAGGGCAGGGGAGAAACTATGGCTACACCTTC. Its protein product is CASSQGQGRNYGYTF.